Listed here are 15 T cell receptor beta chains from one sample, sequenced in a study of T-cell memory formation after mild COVID-19. One entry per CDR3 protein, called by TCRdb with MiXCR from the 5' RACE reads. The sample lists roughly 190,000 distinct CDR3 sequences, about 11% seen once, with 3% in the top ten. Sequenced material: PBMCs or a T cell subset sorted from them (not recorded which). Receptor source: a man between 18 and 29 years old who had mild COVID-19 (a few samples of this study predate the infection). Cell type and time point are not known.

This clonotype was detected a few times. V and J are TRBV11-1 and TRBJ2-7; 8 nucleotides agree with TRBD2. The CDR3 runs 14 residues. The germline V gene has CDR1 SGHAT and CDR2 FQDESV (reference sequence). V was pared by 5 bases and J by 4 bases, with 7 bases of the junction left unmatched. As DNA, the CDR3 is TGTGCCAGCAGCAAACAGCGGGGGCTTTACGAGCAGTACTTC. Translation: CASSKQRGLYEQYF. The whole variable domain, remainder taken from reference TRBV11-1 and TRBJ2-7, is EAEVAQSPRYKITEKSQAVAFWCDPISGHATLYWYRQILGQGPELLVQFQDESVVDDSQLPKDRFSAERLKGVDSTLKIQPAELGDSAMYLCASSKQRGLYEQYFGPGTRLTVT.

The chain carries TRBV7-3 and TRBJ2-5; 8 bases agree with TRBD2. The CDR3 is 15 residues long. V lost 3 bases and J lost 2; bases outside the gene matches: 5. The germline V gene has CDR1 SGHTA and CDR2 FQGTGA. The CDR3 nucleotides read TGTGCCAGCAGCTTGAACAGCGGGGGACAAGAGACCCAGTACTTC. It is translated as CASSLNSGGQETQYF. Drawing the rest from reference TRBV7-3 and TRBJ2-5, the complete variable domain is GAGVSQTPSNKVTEKGKYVELRCDPISGHTALYWYRQSLGQGPEFLIYFQGTGAADDSGLPNDRFFAVRPEGSVSTLKIQRTERGDSAVYLCASSLNSGGQETQYFGPGTRLLVL.

The V gene is TRBV5-1, the J gene TRBJ2-5, with 9 bases lining up with TRBD1. CDR1 and CDR2 (germline): SGHRS, YFSETQ. With V trimmed by 4 bases and J by 2 bases, 3 bases remained unmatched. CDR3 length: 14 amino acids. This CDR3 reads CASSVGTGQETQYF. CDR3 nucleotide sequence: TGCGCCAGCAGCGTGGGGACAGGGCAAGAGACCCAGTACTTC.

This clonotype has more than one count but fewer than ten. The chain uses TRBV12-3 or TRBV12-4 and TRBJ2-4; TRBD1 matches at 7 bases. J was trimmed by 8 bases and V by 5 bases; bases with no gene match: 9. The CDR3 covers 14 residues. The CDR3 spells CASSNTGAPDIQYF. CDR3 nucleotide sequence: TGTGCCAGCAGTAATACAGGGGCCCCGGACATTCAGTACTTC.

This chain joins TRBV20-1 and TRBJ1-5; 9 bases are a match to TRBD1. The CDR3 contains 13 residues. V trimming: 6 bases; J trimming: 4 bases; junction bases outside the gene matches: 4. Germline CDR1 and CDR2: DFQATT and SNEGSKA (reference sequence). CDR3: CSAAGTGNQPQHF. The CDR3 bases are TGCAGTGCGGCCGGGACAGGGAATCAGCCCCAGCATTTT.

The J gene is TRBJ2-3, the V gene TRBV28, with a possible D match to TRBD2 (7 bases). Germline values: CDR1 MDHEN, CDR2 SYDVKM. V dropped 7 bases and J dropped 5 bases, with 19 bases sitting between them. This CDR3 has 15 residues. CDR3 coding DNA: TGTGCCAGCATTCAAAGGGGGGGTGGCCAAGATACGCAGTATTTT. Residues: CASIQRGGGQDTQYF.

The chain joins TRBV7-9 to TRBJ1-2; D perhaps matches TRBD1 (5 bases). The CDR3 totals 13 residues. Trimming took 3 bases from V and 7 from J, leaving 12 bases between them. Germline V gene data show CDR1 as SEHNR and CDR2 as FQNEAQ (reference sequence). The CDR3, as DNA: TGTGCCAGCAGCTTGGAGGGGTTCGCTGGCTACACCTTC. Protein: CASSLEGFAGYTF.

This clonotype was recorded a few times. The genes are TRBV20-1 and TRBJ2-5; D possibly corresponds to TRBD2 (7 bases). Germline V gene sequence: CDR1 DFQATT, CDR2 SNEGSKA (reference sequence). This CDR3 has 14 residues. V dropped 5 bases and J dropped 2 bases, with 15 bases sitting between them. The CDR3: CSALLRGAQETQYF. The CDR3 DNA follows: TGCAGTGCTCTGCTCCGGGGGGCACAAGAGACCCAGTACTTC.

This clonotype has more than one count but fewer than ten. The chain joins TRBV4-3 to TRBJ2-1, with TRBD1 identical over 7 bases. V gave up 1 base and J gave up 5 bases; unmatched junction bases: 2. Germline CDR1 LGHNA, CDR2 YSLEER. The CDR3 loop spans 14 amino acids. CDR3 loop: CASSQGQGDNEQFF. CDR3 DNA: TGCGCCAGCAGCCAAGGACAGGGAGACAATGAGCAGTTCTTC.

V is TRBV12-3 or TRBV12-4 and J is TRBJ1-2; 8 bases line up with TRBD1. This CDR3 spans 14 amino acids. With V trimmed by 1 base and J by 6 bases, 4 bases remained unmatched. CDR3 residues: CASSLVRGHNGYTF. For the CDR3, the DNA is TGTGCCAGCAGTTTAGTCAGGGGGCATAATGGCTACACCTTC.

This clonotype was observed a few times. V and J are TRBV27 and TRBJ1-1; D is unclear. The CDR3 loop spans 14 amino acids. Germline values: CDR1 MNHEY, CDR2 SMNVEV (reference sequence). With 5 bases removed from V and 0 bases from J, the gap between germline ends came to 10 bases. The CDR3 nucleotides read TGTGCCAGCAGTAACACTCTATTGAACACTGAAGCTTTCTTT. It specifies CASSNTLLNTEAFF.

The sample holds a few counts of this clonotype. V is TRBV7-9 and J is TRBJ1-1; D gene unclear. The CDR3 is 14 amino acids. Trimming removed 2 bases from V and 3 bases from J, with 10 bases in between. Germline V gene data show CDR1 as SEHNR and CDR2 as FQNEAQ (reference sequence). The CDR3 coding sequence is TGTGCCAGCAGCTTAAACGATCACTACACTGAAGCTTTCTTT. Its translation: CASSLNDHYTEAFF.

The chain carries TRBV6-5 and TRBJ1-2; D possibly corresponds to TRBD1 (6 bases). Germline lookup yields CDR1 MNHEY and CDR2 SVGAGI. The CDR3 sequence is 13 residues long. Trimming removed 6 bases from V and 8 bases from J, with 16 bases in between. The CDR3 is CASRSPGAEGYTF. The CDR3 region has the DNA TGTGCCAGCAGATCCCCGGGGGCCGAGGGCTACACCTTC.

Only a few counts were recorded for this clonotype. This chain uses TRBV4-3 with TRBJ2-3, with a weak D call TRBD2 (6 bases). The V gene lost 4 bases and the J gene lost 5 bases, with 19 bases spanning the gap. This CDR3 comprises 16 residues. Germline lookup yields CDR1 LGHNA and CDR2 YSLEER. The CDR3 reads CASSPSPGGFKDTQYF. For the CDR3, the DNA is TGCGCCAGCAGCCCCTCCCCCGGGGGTTTTAAAGATACGCAGTATTTT.

This clonotype was seen only a few times. The rearrangement uses TRBV7-2 and TRBJ2-5; 7 nucleotides align to TRBD1. The CDR3 extends over 14 amino acids. V was pared by 3 bases and J by 4 bases, with 5 bases of the junction left unmatched. CDR1 is SGHTA and CDR2 is FQGNSA in the germline V gene. The CDR3 loop is CASSFMTGRETQYF. For the CDR3, the DNA is TGTGCCAGCAGCTTCATGACAGGGCGAGAGACCCAGTACTTC.